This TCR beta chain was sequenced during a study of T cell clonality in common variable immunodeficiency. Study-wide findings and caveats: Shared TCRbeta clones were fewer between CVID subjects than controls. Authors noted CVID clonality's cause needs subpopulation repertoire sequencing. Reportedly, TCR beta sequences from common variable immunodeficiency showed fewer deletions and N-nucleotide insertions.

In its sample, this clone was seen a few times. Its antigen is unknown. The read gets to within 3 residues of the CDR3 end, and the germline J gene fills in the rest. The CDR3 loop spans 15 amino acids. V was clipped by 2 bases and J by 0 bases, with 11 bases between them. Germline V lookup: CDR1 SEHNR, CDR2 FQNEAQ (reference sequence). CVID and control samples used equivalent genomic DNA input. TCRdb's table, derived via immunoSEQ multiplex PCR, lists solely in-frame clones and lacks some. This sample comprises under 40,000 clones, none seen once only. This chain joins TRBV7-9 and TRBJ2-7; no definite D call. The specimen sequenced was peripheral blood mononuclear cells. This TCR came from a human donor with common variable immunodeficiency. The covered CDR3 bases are TGTGCCAGCAGCTTAATGTCAGGCCCCTCCTACGAG. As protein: CASSLMSGPSYE. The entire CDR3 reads CASSLMSGPSYEQYF.